This TCR beta chain was documented in a study of blood T cell repertoires in COVID-19. The data were produced by immunoSEQ multiplex PCR, yet TCRdb's version contains in-frame clones alone and is incomplete. The sample lists roughly 180,000 clones, roughly 79% occurring once. V lost 8 bases and J lost 0, with 10 bases in between. The CDR3 spans 13 residues. Germline V CDR1 and CDR2: MNHEY, SVGAGI. This sequence was found in a man aged 60 to 69 with active or convalescent COVID-19. The sample consisted of peripheral blood. The chain joins TRBV6-5 to TRBJ1-2; D is possibly TRBD1 (5 bases). CDR3 sequence: CASFTGTNYGYTF. In DNA form, the CDR3 reads TGTGCCAGCTTCACAGGCACTAACTATGGCTACACCTTC.